Presented here are 18 T cell receptor beta chains from one specimen sequenced in a study of CD8 T cells in Susac syndrome. Random hexamers primed reverse transcription of 0.5 to 1 ug RNA. TCRdb reprocessed the immunoSEQ multiplex PCR reads with MiXCR, giving one entry per CDR3 protein. Found here are about 47,000 distinct CDR3 sequences, around 92% of them singletons; the top ten hold roughly 0.45%. The sequenced sample consisted of CD8+ T cells from PBMCs. The receptors here all came from a human donor in good health.

The chain recombines TRBV5-1 with TRBJ1-3, with TRBD1 as a possible D gene (5 bases). Germline V gene sequence: CDR1 SGHRS, CDR2 YFSETQ. V dropped 4 bases and J dropped 3 bases, with 23 bases sitting between them. The CDR3 runs 18 residues. The CDR3 here is CASSPLKNGGGIGNTIYF. CDR3 nucleotide sequence: TGCGCCAGCAGCCCCCTGAAGAACGGGGGGGGAATTGGAAACACCATATATTTT.

The chain recombines TRBV4-1 with TRBJ2-7; 8 positions match TRBD1. Per the germline V gene, CDR1 is MGHRA and CDR2 is YSYEKL. V shed 1 base and J 7 bases; nucleotides not matched to a gene: 9. CDR3 length: 15 amino acids. The CDR3 region is CASSQGTGSSIEQYF. CDR3 DNA sequence: TGCGCCAGCAGCCAAGGGACAGGGTCCTCAATAGAGCAGTACTTC.

The gene calls are TRBV5-6 and TRBJ1-2, with D perhaps TRBD1 (5 bases). Per germline, CDR1 SGHDT and CDR2 YYEEEE. This CDR3 is built from 18 residues. V was trimmed by 0 bases and J by 3 bases, leaving 21 bases between them. The CDR3 reads CASSLAVAGPAMDYGYTF. The CDR3 nucleotides are TGTGCCAGCAGCTTGGCAGTGGCGGGGCCCGCTATGGACTATGGCTACACCTTC.

The rearrangement links TRBV10-3 to TRBJ2-1; TRBD2 aligns across 7 bases. Germline V gene lookup returns CDR1 ENHRY and CDR2 SYGVKD. Trimming removed 0 bases from V and 3 bases from J; junction bases left unmatched: 8. The CDR3 length is 17 residues. The CDR3 loop is CAISESRASGDYNEQFF. The CDR3 DNA sequence: TGTGCCATCAGTGAGTCGAGGGCGAGCGGGGACTACAATGAGCAGTTCTTC.

This chain joins TRBV10-3 and TRBJ2-2, with TRBD2 identical over 7 bases. Trimming at V came to 2 bases and at J to 7 bases, leaving 4 bases not matched to a gene. The CDR3 is made up of 14 amino acids. Germline V gene data show CDR1 as ENHRY and CDR2 as SYGVKD. CDR3 region: CAISEPGGIGELFF. CDR3 coding DNA: TGTGCCATCAGTGAGCCCGGGGGGATCGGGGAGCTGTTTTTT.

V and J are TRBV7-2 and TRBJ1-6, with D perhaps matching TRBD1 (5 bases). V lost 0 bases and J lost 7, with 10 bases in between. Germline assignment: CDR1 SGHTA and CDR2 FQGNSA. The CDR3 loop spans 15 amino acids. As DNA, the CDR3 is TGTGCCAGCAGCTTAGCGGGGACCCGGAATTCACCCCTCCACTTT. It codes for CASSLAGTRNSPLHF.

This sequence joins TRBV7-9 and TRBJ1-4; D is uncertain. This CDR3 region has 11 residues. The germline gives CDR1 SEHNR, CDR2 FQNEAQ (reference sequence). The germline V and J ends were trimmed by 11 bases and 0 bases, with 4 bases remaining between them. The CDR3 DNA reads as TGTGCCTCGGCAACTAATGAAAAACTGTTTTTT. Amino acids: CASATNEKLFF.

CDR3 amino acids: CASSSTSGSLLFSEQYF. The CDR3 DNA reads TGTGCCAGCAGCTCGACTAGCGGGAGCCTTCTTTTTAGCGAGCAGTACTTC. The rearrangement uses TRBV7-9 and TRBJ2-7; 12 positions match TRBD2. With V trimmed by 4 bases and J by 6 bases, 13 bases remained unmatched. CDR1 SEHNR and CDR2 FQNEAQ come from the germline V gene (reference sequence). The CDR3 is 17 residues long. Variable domain in full (rest from reference TRBV7-9 and TRBJ2-7): DTGVSQNPRHKITKRGQNVTFRCDPISEHNRLYWYRQTLGQGPEFLTYFQNEAQLEKSRLLSDRFSAERPKGSFSTLEIQRTEQGDSAMYLCASSSTSGSLLFSEQYFGPGTRLTVT.

The chain links TRBV11-2 to TRBJ1-2; tentatively, D is TRBD1 (6 bases). CDR3 length: 15 residues. V was cut by 1 base and J by 2 bases, with 11 bases left in between. Germline V lookup: CDR1 SGHAT, CDR2 FQNNGV. The CDR3 nucleotides read TGTGCCAGCAGCTTAGGGGGGGGGCCGAACTATGGCTACACCTTC. It specifies CASSLGGGPNYGYTF.

This sequence joins TRBV2 and TRBJ2-7; D remains unclear. The CDR3 sequence is 15 residues long. CDR1 SNHLY and CDR2 FYNNEI come from the germline V gene. V dropped 1 base and J dropped 2 bases, with 12 bases sitting between them. The CDR3 reads CASSEGSRGTYEQYF. CDR3 in DNA: TGTGCCAGCAGTGAAGGAAGCAGAGGCACCTACGAGCAGTACTTC.

The V call is TRBV7-9, the J call TRBJ1-2, with 8 nucleotides matching TRBD1. Germline V gene lookup returns CDR1 SEHNR and CDR2 FQNEAQ (reference sequence). CDR3 length: 15 amino acids. V was clipped by 5 bases and J by 6 bases; unmatched bases: 11. CDR3 nucleotide sequence: TGTGCCAGCAGCCCGACAGGACAGGGTGTTCATGGCTACACCTTC. It yields the protein CASSPTGQGVHGYTF.

This chain links TRBV19 with TRBJ1-5; 9 bases are shared with TRBD1. V shed 1 base, J shed 5 bases, and the junction held 9 bases outside the gene matches. The CDR3 extends over 17 amino acids. The germline V gene encodes CDR1 LNHDA and CDR2 SQIVND (reference sequence). As DNA, the CDR3 is TGTGCCAGTAGTATAGGTTACGACAGGGGGACGGATCAGCCCCAGCATTTT. It is translated as CASSIGYDRGTDQPQHF.

The chain is built from TRBV29-1 and TRBJ2-5, with D perhaps matching TRBD2 (6 bases). The length of the CDR3 is 13 residues. CDR1 is SQVTM and CDR2 is ANQGSEA in the germline V gene. Trimming took 4 bases from V and 5 from J, leaving 14 bases between them. CDR3 region: CSVVFRERETQYF. CDR3 sequence (DNA): TGCAGCGTTGTATTTCGGGAGCGGGAGACCCAGTACTTC.

The chain joins TRBV7-9 to TRBJ2-7; the match to TRBD1 covers 9 bases. The V gene end was trimmed by 4 bases and the J gene end by 0 bases; junction bases not matched to a gene: 7. CDR3 length: 16 amino acids. Germline V gives CDR1 SEHNR, CDR2 FQNEAQ (reference sequence). For the CDR3, the DNA is TGTGCCAGCAGCTATATCGAGGACAGGGGCTCCTACGAGCAGTACTTC. This codes for CASSYIEDRGSYEQYF. Looking up the rest from reference TRBV7-9 and TRBJ2-7 gives the full variable domain: DTGVSQNPRHKITKRGQNVTFRCDPISEHNRLYWYRQTLGQGPEFLTYFQNEAQLEKSRLLSDRFSAERPKGSFSTLEIQRTEQGDSAMYLCASSYIEDRGSYEQYFGPGTRLTVT.

V and J are TRBV5-1 and TRBJ1-1; D call uncertain. CDR3 length: 13 residues. Trimming took off 0 bases at V and 1 base at J, with 4 bases between the two ends. Germline CDR1 and CDR2: SGHRS and YFSETQ. The CDR3: CASSLEQNTEAFF. The CDR3 bases are TGCGCCAGCAGCTTGGAACAGAACACTGAAGCTTTCTTT.

The chain recombines TRBV20-1 with TRBJ2-1; 13 bases fit TRBD2. The trim removed 6 bases at V and 6 bases at J, leaving 14 bases unmatched. CDR3 length: 17 amino acids. Germline V gene data show CDR1 as DFQATT and CDR2 as SNEGSKA (reference sequence). The CDR3 region is CSAPGLAGLLRSNEQFF. Written as DNA, the CDR3 is TGCAGTGCCCCGGGACTAGCGGGACTTTTGAGAAGCAATGAGCAGTTCTTC.

This chain joins TRBV25-1 and TRBJ1-4, with D possibly TRBD1 on 5 matching bases. Germline V CDR1 and CDR2: MGHDK, SYGVNS. The CDR3 length is 14 residues. Trimming stripped 4 bases from V and 8 bases from J, with 14 bases between. CDR3 bases: TGTGCCAGCAGTGGATGGGGCGAGAAGGAAAAACTGTTTTTT. It is translated as CASSGWGEKEKLFF.

The chain is built from TRBV19 and TRBJ2-7; TRBD2 agrees at 15 bases. This CDR3 region has 15 residues. CDR1 is LNHDA, CDR2 SQIVND, per germline (reference sequence). V was clipped by 5 bases and J by 6 bases; unmatched bases: 5. CDR3 coding DNA: TGTGCCAGTAGTCTCCGGACTAGCGGGAGGGCCGAGCAGTACTTC. It translates to CASSLRTSGRAEQYF.